These T cell receptor beta chains were read from a single sample in a study of tumor-infiltrating lymphocytes in localized non-small cell lung cancer. TCRdb's table, derived via immunoSEQ multiplex PCR, lists solely in-frame clones and lacks some. Seen here are over 5,500 clones, around 60% observed once, and the top ten hold approximately 13%. Sequenced sample: lung tumor tissue. The origin of the receptors is a human donor with non-small cell lung cancer. Both conserved end residues are part of each CDR3. A D gene is named only where the DNA matches it firmly. A clone size is listed for some rows: how often the clone was seen (once, few, many), or a class if it is expanded.

j_call: TRBJ2-7
d_call: .
v_call: TRBV5-4
clone_size: .
cdr3_aa: CASSLSQQGWREQYF
cdr3_nt: TGTGCCAGCAGCTTATCTCAACAGGGATGGCGCGAGCAGTACTTC

j_call: TRBJ2-5
d_call: .
v_call: TRBV6-5
clone_size: .
cdr3_aa: CASSYSPRQETQYF
cdr3_nt: TGTGCCAGCAGTTACTCCCCGCGCCAAGAGACCCAGTACTTC

j_call: TRBJ1-4
d_call: .
v_call: TRBV28
clone_size: .
cdr3_aa: CASSERGATNEKLFF
cdr3_nt: TGTGCCAGCAGTGAACGAGGCGCAACTAATGAAAAACTGTTTTTT

j_call: TRBJ2-7
d_call: TRBD1
v_call: TRBV5-4
clone_size: .
cdr3_aa: CASSRQGTVYEQYF
cdr3_nt: TGTGCCAGCAGCCGACAGGGGACGGTCTACGAGCAGTACTTC

j_call: TRBJ2-2
d_call: TRBD1
v_call: TRBV14
clone_size: .
cdr3_aa: CASSRQGPRTGELFF
cdr3_nt: TGTGCCAGCAGCCGACAGGGGCCTAGGACCGGGGAGCTGTTTTTT

j_call: TRBJ2-6
d_call: TRBD1
v_call: TRBV11-2
clone_size: .
cdr3_aa: CASSPTQTGTFSGANVLTF
cdr3_nt: TGTGCCAGCAGCCCAACTCAGACAGGGACCTTCTCTGGGGCCAACGTCCTGACTTTC

j_call: TRBJ2-5
d_call: TRBD2
v_call: TRBV6-6
clone_size: .
cdr3_aa: CASTNLRLAAGTQYF
cdr3_nt: TGTGCCAGCACCAACCTGAGACTAGCGGCCGGGACCCAGTACTTC

j_call: TRBJ2-1
d_call: .
v_call: TRBV20-1
clone_size: .
cdr3_aa: CSVGEQFF
cdr3_nt: TGCAGTGTTGGTGAGCAGTTCTTC

j_call: TRBJ1-2
d_call: .
v_call: TRBV7-9
clone_size: .
cdr3_aa: CASSLGGGQGRRGYTF
cdr3_nt: TGTGCCAGCAGCTTAGGGGGCGGCCAGGGGCGTCGGGGCTACACCTTC

j_call: TRBJ1-5
d_call: .
v_call: TRBV7-9
clone_size: medium-sized
cdr3_aa: CASSHGGVGDQPQHF
cdr3_nt: TGTGCCAGCAGCCATGGAGGGGTGGGCGATCAGCCCCAGCATTTT

j_call: TRBJ2-7
d_call: TRBD1
v_call: TRBV15
clone_size: .
cdr3_aa: CATSRRGGQGYEQYF
cdr3_nt: TGTGCCACCAGCCGAAGGGGGGGACAGGGGTACGAGCAGTACTTC

j_call: TRBJ2-7
d_call: .
v_call: TRBV4-2
clone_size: .
cdr3_aa: CASSQDYRVSYEQYF
cdr3_nt: TGTGCCAGCAGCCAAGATTACAGGGTATCCTACGAGCAGTACTTC

j_call: TRBJ1-6
d_call: .
v_call: TRBV4-2
clone_size: .
cdr3_aa: CASSLQGDNSPLHF
cdr3_nt: TGTGCCAGCAGCCTACAGGGTGATAATTCACCCCTCCACTTT

j_call: TRBJ1-2
d_call: .
v_call: TRBV5-1
clone_size: .
cdr3_aa: CASSRTPGAYGYTF
cdr3_nt: TGCGCCAGCAGTCGGACACCCGGGGCGTATGGCTACACCTTC

j_call: TRBJ2-6
d_call: .
v_call: TRBV9
clone_size: .
cdr3_aa: CASSPGARTSSSGANVLTF
cdr3_nt: TGTGCCAGCAGCCCGGGGGCCCGTACCTCCTCCTCTGGGGCCAACGTCCTGACTTTC

j_call: TRBJ2-5
d_call: TRBD2
v_call: TRBV7-9
clone_size: few
cdr3_aa: CASSRWAGANSGTQYF
cdr3_nt: TGTGCCAGCAGCCGTTGGGCGGGAGCAAACTCAGGGACCCAGTACTTC

j_call: TRBJ1-1
d_call: TRBD1
v_call: TRBV5-4
clone_size: few
cdr3_aa: CASSFQGGAEAFF
cdr3_nt: TGTGCCAGCAGCTTCCAGGGGGGCGCTGAAGCTTTCTTT

j_call: TRBJ2-7
d_call: TRBD2
v_call: TRBV7-8
clone_size: medium-sized
cdr3_aa: CASSLATTSGRIYYEQYF
cdr3_nt: TGTGCCAGCAGCTTAGCGACCACTAGCGGGAGAATCTACTACGAGCAGTACTTC

j_call: TRBJ1-3
d_call: TRBD1
v_call: TRBV5-1
clone_size: few
cdr3_aa: CASSLGDRGSGNTIYF
cdr3_nt: TGCGCCAGCAGCTTGGGTGACAGGGGCTCTGGAAACACCATATATTTT

j_call: TRBJ1-1
d_call: TRBD1
v_call: TRBV29-1
clone_size: .
cdr3_aa: CSVPGQGAAEAFF
cdr3_nt: TGCAGCGTTCCAGGACAGGGGGCCGCTGAAGCTTTCTTT

j_call: TRBJ2-7
d_call: .
v_call: TRBV27
clone_size: .
cdr3_aa: CASTLSPTGPYEQYF
cdr3_nt: TGTGCCAGCACCCTCTCACCGACAGGACCCTACGAGCAGTACTTC

j_call: TRBJ2-7
d_call: TRBD2
v_call: TRBV7-2
clone_size: .
cdr3_aa: CASSTMAEGGYGQYF
cdr3_nt: TGTGCCAGCAGCACGATGGCCGAGGGAGGGTACGGGCAGTACTTC

j_call: TRBJ2-2
d_call: .
v_call: TRBV10-3
clone_size: .
cdr3_aa: CAAGGYTGELFF
cdr3_nt: TGTGCCGCAGGGGGGTACACCGGGGAGCTGTTTTTT

j_call: TRBJ1-1
d_call: .
v_call: TRBV27
clone_size: .
cdr3_aa: CASSLLGNTEAFF
cdr3_nt: TGTGCCAGCAGTTTACTGGGAAACACTGAAGCTTTCTTT

j_call: TRBJ2-7
d_call: .
v_call: TRBV6-1
clone_size: .
cdr3_aa: CASSRANSYEQYF
cdr3_nt: TGTGCCAGCAGCAGGGCCAACTCCTACGAGCAGTACTTC

j_call: TRBJ1-2
d_call: .
v_call: TRBV18
clone_size: medium-sized
cdr3_aa: CASSPQGFDYGYTF
cdr3_nt: TGTGCCAGCTCACCTCAGGGGTTCGACTATGGCTACACCTTC

j_call: TRBJ2-3
d_call: .
v_call: TRBV7-2
clone_size: once
cdr3_aa: CASSLGRGDTQYF
cdr3_nt: TGTGCCAGCAGCTTAGGTAGGGGTGATACGCAGTATTTT

j_call: TRBJ1-5
d_call: .
v_call: TRBV7-6
clone_size: .
cdr3_aa: CASSLGGEHQPQHF
cdr3_nt: TGTGCCAGCAGCTTAGGGGGGGAACATCAGCCCCAGCATTTT

j_call: TRBJ1-2
d_call: .
v_call: TRBV2
clone_size: .
cdr3_aa: CASRGETYGYTF
cdr3_nt: TGTGCCAGCAGGGGGGAGACCTATGGCTACACCTTC

j_call: TRBJ2-2
d_call: .
v_call: TRBV6-6
clone_size: .
cdr3_aa: CASSSSGELFF
cdr3_nt: TGTGCCAGCAGTTCTTCCGGGGAGCTGTTTTTT

j_call: TRBJ2-5
d_call: .
v_call: TRBV5-1
clone_size: .
cdr3_aa: CASSPVLGGETQYF
cdr3_nt: TGCGCCAGCAGCCCCGTCCTGGGAGGAGAGACCCAGTACTTC